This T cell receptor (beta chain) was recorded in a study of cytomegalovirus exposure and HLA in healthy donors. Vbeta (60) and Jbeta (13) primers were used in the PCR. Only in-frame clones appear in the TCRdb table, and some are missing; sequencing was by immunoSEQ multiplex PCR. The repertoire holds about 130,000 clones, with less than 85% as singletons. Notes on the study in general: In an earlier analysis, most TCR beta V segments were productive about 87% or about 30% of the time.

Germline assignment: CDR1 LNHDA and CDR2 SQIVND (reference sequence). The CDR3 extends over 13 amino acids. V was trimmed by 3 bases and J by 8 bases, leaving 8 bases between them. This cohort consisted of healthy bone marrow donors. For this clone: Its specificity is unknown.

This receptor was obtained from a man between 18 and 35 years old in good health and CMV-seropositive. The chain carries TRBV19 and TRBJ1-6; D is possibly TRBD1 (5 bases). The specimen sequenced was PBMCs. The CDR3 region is CASSIGRDSPLHF. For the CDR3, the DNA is TGTGCCAGTAGTATCGGCAGGGATTCACCCCTCCACTTT.